The 20 T cell receptor beta chains given below trace back to one sample, sequenced in a study of CD8 T cell repertoires and HIV-1 epitope variants. Their antigens remain unidentified. Clones were read by immunoSEQ multiplex PCR, and TCRdb kept only the in-frame ones, dropping some. The data contain over 3,500 clones, 65% to 75% of them singletons. Material: cultured CD8+ T cells derived from PBMCs. Every receptor here comes from a male donor with HIV.

The gene calls are TRBV11-2 and TRBJ2-1; D remains ambiguous. Germline CDR1 is SGHAT and CDR2 is FQNNGV. Trimming stripped 5 bases from V and 1 base from J, with 3 bases between. This CDR3 is built from 12 residues. Written as DNA, the CDR3 is TGTGCCAGCAGCAATTCCTACAATGAGCAGTTCTTC. It encodes CASSNSYNEQFF.

This clone counts as large (0.1 to 1%). One end of the junction is discordant with germline, which a read error may explain. V and J are TRBV27 and TRBJ2-7; D is tentatively TRBD1 or TRBD2 (5 bases each). CDR1 MNHEY and CDR2 SMNVEV come from the germline V gene (reference sequence). This CDR3 comprises 16 residues. The CDR3 DNA sequence: TGTGCCAGCAGTGTATCCTCCGGGACGGTGTCCTACGAGCAGTACTTC. Encoded protein: CASSVSSGTVSYEQYF.

This clone was counted only a few times. The V and J genes are TRBV5-6 and TRBJ2-7; no reliable D call. Germline CDR1 and CDR2: SGHDT and YYEEEE. The CDR3 runs to 12 residues. V dropped 1 base and J dropped 5 bases, with 7 bases sitting between them. The CDR3 region is CASSLLADEQYF. The CDR3 DNA follows: TGTGCCAGCAGCTTGCTCGCGGACGAGCAGTACTTC.

The rearrangement links TRBV5-1 to TRBJ1-1; TRBD1 matches 7 bases. CDR3 length equals 14 residues. The germline V gene has CDR1 SGHRS and CDR2 YFSETQ. With 4 bases clipped from V and 5 bases from J, the junction kept 8 bases outside the gene matches. The CDR3 loop reads CASSPYYRGTEAFF. The CDR3 coding sequence is TGCGCCAGCAGCCCCTACTACAGGGGAACTGAAGCTTTCTTT.

V is TRBV19 and J is TRBJ1-5; TRBD1 aligns across 8 bases. Looked up from germline, CDR1 is LNHDA and CDR2 is SQIVND (reference sequence). With 3 bases clipped from V and 5 bases from J, the junction kept 9 bases outside the gene matches. The CDR3 contains 16 residues. CDR3 sequence (DNA): TGTGCCAGTAGTATCAATTCAGGGGGCGGTTATCAGCCCCAGCATTTT. This gives the protein CASSINSGGGYQPQHF.

The V gene is TRBV29-1, the J gene TRBJ2-4; no reliable D call. The germline V gene has CDR1 SQVTM and CDR2 ANQGSEA. V dropped 5 bases and J dropped 0 bases, with 11 bases sitting between them. This CDR3 has 14 amino acids. CDR3 DNA: TGCAGCGTTCGGGCGGCCCTAGCCAAAAACATTCAGTACTTC. Its translation: CSVRAALAKNIQYF.

The V and J genes are TRBV7-2 and TRBJ2-3; D not certain. Per the germline V gene, CDR1 is SGHTA and CDR2 is FQGNSA. The CDR3 sequence is 13 residues long. Trimming stripped 3 bases from V and 5 bases from J, with 9 bases between. The CDR3 reads CASSFTWGDTQYF. For the CDR3, the DNA is TGTGCCAGCAGCTTCACGTGGGGAGATACGCAGTATTTT.

This sequence joins TRBV2 and TRBJ2-5; TRBD2 might be the D (5 bases). The CDR3 has 15 residues. Per germline, CDR1 SNHLY and CDR2 FYNNEI. The V gene lost 6 bases and the J gene lost 2 bases, with 16 bases spanning the gap. The CDR3 here is CASSSAGIDQETQYF. In DNA form, the CDR3 reads TGTGCCAGCAGCTCCGCCGGGATAGATCAAGAGACCCAGTACTTC.

This sequence joins TRBV11-3 and TRBJ2-7; D might be TRBD2 (6 bases). The CDR3 runs 14 residues. Trimming shortened V by 5 bases and J by 3 bases, and 14 bases separated the two germline ends. The germline CDR1 and CDR2 sequences are SGHNT and YENEEA. The CDR3 DNA reads TGTGCCAGCAGCCCTGAGGCGGGGTTCTACGAGCAGTACTTC. Amino acid sequence: CASSPEAGFYEQYF. Full variable domain (rest looked up from reference TRBV11-3 and TRBJ2-7): EAGVVQSPRYKIIEKKQPVAFWCNPISGHNTLYWYLQNLGQGPELLIRYENEEAVDDSQLPKDRFSAERLKGVDSTLKIQPAELGDSAVYLCASSPEAGFYEQYFGPGTRLTVT.

In DNA form, the CDR3 reads TGTGCCAGCAGCCATATAGCAGGGACAGGGGAGCAGTACTTC. Protein: CASSHIAGTGEQYF. The gene calls are TRBV7-2 and TRBJ2-7; 9 bases fit TRBD1. V was pared by 5 bases and J by 7 bases, with 9 bases of the junction left unmatched. CDR3 length: 14 amino acids. Germline V gene data show CDR1 as SGHTA and CDR2 as FQGNSA.

This clone was detected a few times. V is TRBV4-3 and J is TRBJ2-3; D is uncertain. The CDR3 has 15 residues. The germline V gene encodes CDR1 LGHNA and CDR2 YSLEER. V was pared by 1 base and J by 2 bases, with 10 bases between. DNA for the CDR3: TGCGCCAGCAGCCAAGTTGCCCGAGTCACAGATACGCAGTATTTT. Protein: CASSQVARVTDTQYF.

The gene calls are TRBV6-1 and TRBJ2-3; 9 nucleotides match TRBD1. CDR3 length: 15 residues. V lost 1 base, J lost 3 bases, and 2 bases stayed unmatched. Germline assignment: CDR1 MNHNS and CDR2 SASEGT. CDR3 sequence reads: CASSEGTGETDTQYF. Written as DNA, the CDR3 is TGTGCCAGCAGTGAAGGGACAGGGGAGACAGATACGCAGTATTTT.

The chain recombines TRBV19 with TRBJ1-2; D is unclear. Germline V CDR1 and CDR2: LNHDA, SQIVND (reference sequence). This CDR3 has 15 amino acids. V gave up 7 bases and J gave up 3 bases, with 18 bases separating them. The CDR3 region is CASTGWTDMDYGYTF. CDR3 DNA: TGTGCCAGTACGGGCTGGACGGATATGGACTATGGCTACACCTTC. Filled out from reference TRBV19 and TRBJ1-2, the complete variable domain reads DGGITQSPKYLFRKEGQNVTLSCEQNLNHDAMYWYRQDPGQGLRLIYYSQIVNDFQKGDIAEGYSVSREKKESFPLTVTSAQKNPTAFYLCASTGWTDMDYGYTFGSGTRLTVV.

This chain uses TRBV25-1 with TRBJ1-2; D call uncertain. Germline V CDR1 and CDR2: MGHDK, SYGVNS. Trimming stripped 1 base from V and 4 bases from J, with 10 bases between. CDR3 length: 14 residues. CDR3 amino acids: CASSELGSFYGYTF. The CDR3 DNA follows: TGTGCCAGCAGTGAATTGGGCAGTTTCTATGGCTACACCTTC.

There are a few counts of this clone. The chain is built from TRBV5-4 and TRBJ2-2, with D possibly being TRBD2 (5 bases). Per the germline V gene, CDR1 is SGHNT and CDR2 is YYREEE (reference sequence). CDR3 length: 14 amino acids. The V end lost 0 bases, the J end lost 6 bases, and 9 bases lay between the germline ends. CDR3 nucleotides: TGTGCCAGCAGCTTGGATCGAGGGTCCGGGGAGCTGTTTTTT. Translation: CASSLDRGSGELFF.

The rearrangement links TRBV9 to TRBJ2-2, with 7 bases that match TRBD1. V was pared by 4 bases and J by 2 bases, with 20 bases of the junction left unmatched. The germline gives CDR1 SGDLS, CDR2 YYNGEE. The CDR3 contains 20 residues. Written as DNA, the CDR3 is TGTGCCAGCAGCCACTACAGGGGACCCCTCCCGCACGATAACACCGGGGAGCTGTTTTTT. It specifies CASSHYRGPLPHDNTGELFF.

This clone was seen only once. V and J are TRBV4-3 and TRBJ2-1; unclear D gene. Trimming removed 0 bases at V and 9 bases at J, with 6 bases between. CDR1 is LGHNA and CDR2 is YSLEER in the germline V gene. This CDR3 is built from 12 residues. This CDR3 reads CASSQDRIEQFF. CDR3 bases: TGCGCCAGCAGCCAAGATAGGATTGAGCAGTTCTTC.

The rearrangement links TRBV29-1 to TRBJ1-2; 11 positions match TRBD1. In germline, CDR1 is SQVTM, CDR2 ANQGSEA. The trim removed 2 bases at V and 4 bases at J, leaving 6 bases unmatched. This CDR3 region has 15 residues. The CDR3, as DNA: TGCAGCGTTGAATCCGGGACAGGGGGGATCTATGGCTACACCTTC. Its translation: CSVESGTGGIYGYTF.

This clone has only a few counts. The rearrangement links TRBV19 to TRBJ2-7; D is unresolved. There are 14 residues in the CDR3. Trimming stripped 5 bases from V and 5 bases from J, with 16 bases between. Germline V lookup: CDR1 LNHDA, CDR2 SQIVND (reference sequence). CDR3 in amino acids: CASSPSWLEDEQYF. CDR3 nucleotide sequence: TGTGCCAGTAGTCCGAGCTGGCTGGAAGACGAGCAGTACTTC.

The chain is built from TRBV10-3 and TRBJ2-3; TRBD2 aligns across 13 bases. Germline loops: CDR1 ENHRY, CDR2 SYGVKD. V gave up 6 bases and J gave up 2 bases; unmatched junction bases: 8. The CDR3 consists of 17 residues. The chain's CDR3 is CAIRERTSGSPTDTQYF. The CDR3 DNA reads as TGTGCCATCAGGGAAAGGACTAGCGGGAGCCCCACAGATACGCAGTATTTT.